The 6 T cell receptor beta chains in this list originate from one sample, sequenced in a study of shared clonotypes between healthy human individuals. Sequenced by immunoSEQ multiplex PCR; TCRdb stores in-frame clones only, minus some. The sample yields 600,000 to 750,000 clones, just under 75% seen once. Sequencing was carried out using memory CD4+ T cells sorted from blood. Subset in this sample: CD45RA-negative fraction. The receptor source for this set is a woman under 40 in good health.

The chain employs TRBV7-8 and TRBJ1-3; D uncertain. V lost 2 bases and J 0 bases, leaving 5 bases between the germline ends. From germline, CDR1 is SGHVS and CDR2 FQNEAQ. The CDR3 is made up of 14 amino acids. The CDR3 DNA is TGTGCCAGCAGCTTACCAGGCTCTGGAAACACCATATATTTT. This gives the protein CASSLPGSGNTIYF.

DNA for the CDR3: TGTGCCAGCAGCGGATGGACAGGGTTCACAGATACGCAGTATTTT. Amino acid sequence: CASSGWTGFTDTQYF. The rearrangement links TRBV9 to TRBJ2-3, with 8 bases matching TRBD1. Germline-derived CDR1 and CDR2 are SGDLS and YYNGEE. The CDR3 loop spans 15 amino acids. With V trimmed by 3 bases and J by 2 bases, 5 bases remained unmatched. The variable domain in full, completed from reference TRBV9 and TRBJ2-3, reads DSGVTQTPKHLITATGQRVTLRCSPRSGDLSVYWYQQSLDQGLQFLIQYYNGEERAKGNILERFSAQQFPDLHSELNLSSLELGDSALYFCASSGWTGFTDTQYFGPGTRLTVL.

This clone turned up a few times. The V call is TRBV7-8, the J call TRBJ2-3, with D unclear. CDR1 SGHVS and CDR2 FQNEAQ come from the germline V gene. This CDR3 comprises 12 residues. With 5 bases removed from V and 6 bases from J, the gap between germline ends came to 9 bases. CDR3 bases: TGTGCCAGCAGCCTTCACCGGGATACGCAGTATTTT. Translated, it gives CASSLHRDTQYF.

The rearrangement joins TRBV7-6 to TRBJ2-1; TRBD2 aligns across 11 bases. CDR3 length: 16 residues. The germline V gene has CDR1 SGHVS and CDR2 FNYEAQ. Trimming cost V 4 bases and J 8 bases; bases outside gene matches: 10. The CDR3 reads CASSSTLAGGRYEQFF. In nucleotides, the CDR3 is TGTGCCAGCAGCTCCACTCTAGCGGGAGGAAGGTATGAGCAGTTCTTC.

The chain combines TRBV28 with TRBJ2-6; 9 nucleotides match TRBD1. Per the germline V gene, CDR1 is MDHEN and CDR2 is SYDVKM. The V and J ends lost 7 bases and 2 bases, in that order; junction bases with no gene match: 6. The length of the CDR3 is 16 residues. Here the CDR3 reads CASTLQGAPGANVLTF. CDR3 coding DNA: TGTGCCAGCACCCTACAGGGGGCGCCTGGGGCCAACGTCCTGACTTTC. Using reference TRBV28 and TRBJ2-6 for the parts outside the CDR3, the full variable domain is DVKVTQSSRYLVKRTGEKVFLECVQDMDHENMFWYRQDPGLGLRLIYFSYDVKMKEKGDIPEGYSVSREKKERFSLILESASTNQTSMYLCASTLQGAPGANVLTFGAGSRLTVL.

The chain employs TRBV7-2 and TRBJ1-4, with TRBD1 identical over 10 bases. There are 14 residues in the CDR3. Germline V gives CDR1 SGHTA, CDR2 FQGNSA. Trimming took 3 bases from V and 7 from J; bases not matched to a gene: 2. CDR3 nucleotide sequence: TGTGCCAGCAGCTTCCGGGACAGGGGTGAAAAACTGTTTTTT. It is translated as CASSFRDRGEKLFF.